The clone carrying this T cell receptor beta chain has only a few counts. No antigen is known for it. CDR1 is GTSNPN and CDR2 is SVGIG in the germline V gene (reference sequence). The length of the CDR3 is 10 residues. V lost 4 bases to trimming and J lost 8 bases, with 8 bases between them. Use of 60 Vbeta and 13 Jbeta primers characterized the PCR. The method was immunoSEQ multiplex PCR; TCRdb's version includes in-frame clones alone and lacks a portion of them. Of some 190,000 clones listed, around 78% are singletons. The source of the sample is a study of cytomegalovirus exposure and HLA in healthy donors. Study summary: Early released data had 65 million to 100 million unique TCRs, all coming from HLA-typed donors.

Whole-study findings and limits: Apart from CMV serostatus, no immune exposure information was available. CMV antigen specificity of a few CMV-associated chains was confirmed in vitro. TCR sequences were mostly rare, though some public TCRs occurred in many donors.

The V gene is TRBV30, the J gene TRBJ1-2; no clear D gene. Sequencing input: PBMCs. This TCR came from a woman aged 25 to 39 in good health and CMV-seropositive. CDR3 bases: TGTGCCTGGATTAACGGGGGCTACACCTTC. Its protein is CAWINGGYTF.